A single sample gave rise to the 3 T cell receptor beta chains below, sequenced in a study of control samples from healthy donors and cancer patients. TCRdb's table, derived via immunoSEQ multiplex PCR, lists solely in-frame clones and lacks some. The table has 100,000 or so clones, 90% to 95% seen once. Material for sequencing was blood. These receptors originate from a woman between 18 and 29 years old in good health.

This clone was counted a single time. The rearrangement links TRBV7-9 to TRBJ1-2; D is unclear. Trimming took 5 bases from V and 8 from J, leaving 15 bases between them. The CDR3 is made up of 13 amino acids. Germline CDR1 reads SEHNR; CDR2 reads FQNEAQ (reference sequence). The CDR3 loop is CASSPTGSNGYTF. Written as DNA, the CDR3 is TGTGCCAGCAGCCCCACGGGAAGTAACGGCTACACCTTC.

The chain joins TRBV10-3 to TRBJ2-7, with 8 bases aligning to TRBD1. V lost 4 bases and J lost 1; bases outside the gene matches: 24. This CDR3 is built from 21 residues. CDR1 is ENHRY, CDR2 SYGVKD, per germline. The CDR3 region is CAISAYSLRTGRNDGSYEQYF. The CDR3 DNA reads TGTGCCATCAGTGCGTACAGCCTGAGGACAGGGCGGAATGACGGGTCCTACGAGCAGTACTTC.

V and J are TRBV10-3 and TRBJ1-6; a possible D gene is TRBD1 (6 bases). The CDR3 runs 14 residues. V was shortened by 4 bases and J by 8 bases, with 12 bases between the two germline ends. The germline V gene encodes CDR1 ENHRY and CDR2 SYGVKD. CDR3 residues: CAISATGQDSPLHF. CDR3 DNA sequence: TGTGCCATCAGTGCGACAGGCCAGGATTCACCCCTCCACTTT.